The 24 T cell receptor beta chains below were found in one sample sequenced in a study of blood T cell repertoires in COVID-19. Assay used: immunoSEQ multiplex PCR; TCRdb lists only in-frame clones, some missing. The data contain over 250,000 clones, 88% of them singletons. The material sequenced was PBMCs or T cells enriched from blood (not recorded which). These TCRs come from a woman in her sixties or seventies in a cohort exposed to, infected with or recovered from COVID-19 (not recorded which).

The DNA for the CDR3 is TGTGCCAGCAGTGAAAATTTCCCCAGGGGAGAAAAACTGTTTTTT. This codes for CASSENFPRGEKLFF. The chain links TRBV6-1 to TRBJ1-4, with D possibly being TRBD1 (6 bases). Germline-derived CDR1 and CDR2 are MNHNS and SASEGT. The CDR3 loop spans 15 amino acids. V lost 2 bases to trimming and J lost 8 bases, with 15 bases between them.

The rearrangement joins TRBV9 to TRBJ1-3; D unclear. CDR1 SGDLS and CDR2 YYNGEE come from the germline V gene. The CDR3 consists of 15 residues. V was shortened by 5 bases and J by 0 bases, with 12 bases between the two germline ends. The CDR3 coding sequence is TGTGCCAGCAGGCCCACCGGGAGCTCTGGAAACACCATATATTTT. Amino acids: CASRPTGSSGNTIYF.

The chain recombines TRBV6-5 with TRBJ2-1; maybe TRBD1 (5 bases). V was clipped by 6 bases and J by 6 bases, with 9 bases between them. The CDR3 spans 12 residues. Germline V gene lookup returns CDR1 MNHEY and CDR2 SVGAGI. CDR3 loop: CASSNQGNEQFF. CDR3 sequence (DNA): TGTGCCAGCAGCAACCAGGGCAATGAGCAGTTCTTC.

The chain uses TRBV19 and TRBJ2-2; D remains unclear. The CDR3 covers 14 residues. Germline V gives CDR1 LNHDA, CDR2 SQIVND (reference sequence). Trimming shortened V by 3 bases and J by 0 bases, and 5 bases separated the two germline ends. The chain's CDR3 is CASSIGANTGELFF. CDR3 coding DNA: TGTGCCAGTAGTATCGGAGCGAACACCGGGGAGCTGTTTTTT.

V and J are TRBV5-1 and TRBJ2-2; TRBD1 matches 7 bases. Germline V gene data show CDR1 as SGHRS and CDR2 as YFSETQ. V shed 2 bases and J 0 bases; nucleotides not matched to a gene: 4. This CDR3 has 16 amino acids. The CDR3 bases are TGCGCCAGCAGCTTAACCGGGACAGCGAACACCGGGGAGCTGTTTTTT. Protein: CASSLTGTANTGELFF.

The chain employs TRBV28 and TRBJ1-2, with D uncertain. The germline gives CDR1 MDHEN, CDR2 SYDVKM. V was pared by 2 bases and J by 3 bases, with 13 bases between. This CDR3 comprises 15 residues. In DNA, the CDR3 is TGTGCCAGCAGTTTAGGTCCGGGGAAGGACTATGGCTACACCTTC. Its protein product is CASSLGPGKDYGYTF.

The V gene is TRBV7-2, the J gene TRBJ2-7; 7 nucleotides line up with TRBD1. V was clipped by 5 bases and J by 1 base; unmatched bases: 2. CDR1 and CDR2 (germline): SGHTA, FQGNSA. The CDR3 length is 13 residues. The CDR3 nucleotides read TGTGCCAGCAGCCAGGACAGGTCCTACGAGCAGTACTTC. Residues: CASSQDRSYEQYF.

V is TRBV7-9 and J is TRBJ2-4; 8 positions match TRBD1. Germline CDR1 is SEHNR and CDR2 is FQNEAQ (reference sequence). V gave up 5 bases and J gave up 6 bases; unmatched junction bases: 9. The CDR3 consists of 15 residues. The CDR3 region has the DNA TGTGCCAGCAGCCGGACAGGGAAGTTGGGAAACATTCAGTACTTC. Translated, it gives CASSRTGKLGNIQYF.

This CDR3 is CASSPSRGVEAFF. In DNA, the CDR3 is TGTGCCAGCAGCCCATCCAGGGGGGTCGAAGCTTTCTTT. The V gene is TRBV7-3, the J gene TRBJ1-1, with 7 bases aligning to TRBD1. CDR3 length: 13 residues. V was clipped by 5 bases and J by 8 bases; unmatched bases: 8. The germline V gene encodes CDR1 SGHTA and CDR2 FQGTGA.

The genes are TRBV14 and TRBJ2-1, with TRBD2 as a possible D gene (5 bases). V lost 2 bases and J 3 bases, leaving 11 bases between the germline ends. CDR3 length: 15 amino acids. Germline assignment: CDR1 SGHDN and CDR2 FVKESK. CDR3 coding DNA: TGTGCCAGCAGCCAAATCCGGAGGCTCTACAATGAGCAGTTCTTC. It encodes CASSQIRRLYNEQFF.

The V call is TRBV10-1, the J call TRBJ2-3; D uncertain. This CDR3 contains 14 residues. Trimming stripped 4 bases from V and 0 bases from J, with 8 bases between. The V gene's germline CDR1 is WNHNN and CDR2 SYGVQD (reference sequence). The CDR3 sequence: CASSGGESTDTQYF. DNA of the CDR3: TGCGCCAGCAGTGGCGGAGAAAGCACAGATACGCAGTATTTT.

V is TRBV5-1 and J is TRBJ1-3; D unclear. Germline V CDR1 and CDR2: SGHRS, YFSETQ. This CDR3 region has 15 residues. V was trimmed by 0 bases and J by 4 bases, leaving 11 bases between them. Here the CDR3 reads CASSLDSRVGNTIYF. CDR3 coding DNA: TGCGCCAGCAGCTTGGACAGCCGAGTCGGAAACACCATATATTTT.

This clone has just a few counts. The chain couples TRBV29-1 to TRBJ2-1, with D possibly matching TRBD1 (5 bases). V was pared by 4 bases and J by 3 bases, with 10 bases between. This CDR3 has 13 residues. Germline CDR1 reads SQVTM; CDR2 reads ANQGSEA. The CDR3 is CSVVPTVYNEQFF. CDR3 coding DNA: TGCAGCGTTGTTCCGACAGTCTACAATGAGCAGTTCTTC.

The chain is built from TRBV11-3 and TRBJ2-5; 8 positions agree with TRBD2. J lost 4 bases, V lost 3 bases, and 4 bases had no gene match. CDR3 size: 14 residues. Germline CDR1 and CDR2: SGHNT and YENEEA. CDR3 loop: CASSLGSGTETQYF. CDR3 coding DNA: TGTGCCAGCAGCTTGGGTAGCGGGACAGAGACCCAGTACTTC.

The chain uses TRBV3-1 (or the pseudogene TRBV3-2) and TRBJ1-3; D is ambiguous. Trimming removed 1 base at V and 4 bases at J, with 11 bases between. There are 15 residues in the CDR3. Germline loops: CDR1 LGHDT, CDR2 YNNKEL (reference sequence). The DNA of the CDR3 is TGTGCCAGCAGCCAAGGAGGTTTGCCCGGAAACACCATATATTTT. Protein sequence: CASSQGGLPGNTIYF.

The CDR3 sequence: CASTAAGGSSYNEQFF. DNA of the CDR3: TGTGCCAGCACGGCGGCGGGAGGGAGCTCCTACAATGAGCAGTTCTTC. The chain links TRBV28 to TRBJ2-1; TRBD2 aligns across 9 bases. Germline CDR1 is MDHEN and CDR2 is SYDVKM. This CDR3 is built from 16 residues. V trimming: 7 bases; J trimming: 0 bases; junction bases outside the gene matches: 7.

In DNA form, the CDR3 reads TGTGCCAGCTCACCTTCGGACAGTGACTACAATGAGCAGTTCTTC. Its protein product is CASSPSDSDYNEQFF. The chain joins TRBV18 to TRBJ2-1, with D possibly TRBD1 on 6 matching bases. This CDR3 is 15 amino acids long. The V gene lost 3 bases and the J gene lost 3 bases, with 12 bases spanning the gap. Germline V CDR1 and CDR2: KGHSH, LQKENI.

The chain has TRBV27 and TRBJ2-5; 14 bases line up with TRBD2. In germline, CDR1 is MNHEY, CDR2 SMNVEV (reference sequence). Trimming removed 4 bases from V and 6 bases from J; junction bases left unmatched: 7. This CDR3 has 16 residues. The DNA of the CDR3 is TGTGCCAGCAGTTCCCTAGGGACTAGCGGGAGCAAGACCCAGTACTTC. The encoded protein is CASSSLGTSGSKTQYF.

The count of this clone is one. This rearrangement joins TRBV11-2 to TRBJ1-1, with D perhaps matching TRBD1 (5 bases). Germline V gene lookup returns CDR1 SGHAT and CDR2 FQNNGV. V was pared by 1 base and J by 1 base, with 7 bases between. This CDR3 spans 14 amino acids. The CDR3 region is CASSLGGGNTEAFF. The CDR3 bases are TGTGCCAGCAGCTTAGGGGGGGGGAACACTGAAGCTTTCTTT. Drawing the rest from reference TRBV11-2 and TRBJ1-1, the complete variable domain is EAGVAQSPRYKIIEKRQSVAFWCNPISGHATLYWYQQILGQGPKLLIQFQNNGVVDDSQLPKDRFSAERLKGVDSTLKIQPAKLEDSAVYLCASSLGGGNTEAFFGQGTRLTVV.

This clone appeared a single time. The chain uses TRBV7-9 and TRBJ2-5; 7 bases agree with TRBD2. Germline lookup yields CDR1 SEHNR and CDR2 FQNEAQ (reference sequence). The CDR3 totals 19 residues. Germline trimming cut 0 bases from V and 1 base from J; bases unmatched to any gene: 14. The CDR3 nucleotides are TGTGCCAGCAGCTTAGCGTACGGGGGGAGTAGCGGGCTCCAAGAGACCCAGTACTTC. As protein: CASSLAYGGSSGLQETQYF. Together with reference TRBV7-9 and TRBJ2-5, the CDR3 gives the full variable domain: DTGVSQNPRHKITKRGQNVTFRCDPISEHNRLYWYRQTLGQGPEFLTYFQNEAQLEKSRLLSDRFSAERPKGSFSTLEIQRTEQGDSAMYLCASSLAYGGSSGLQETQYFGPGTRLLVL.

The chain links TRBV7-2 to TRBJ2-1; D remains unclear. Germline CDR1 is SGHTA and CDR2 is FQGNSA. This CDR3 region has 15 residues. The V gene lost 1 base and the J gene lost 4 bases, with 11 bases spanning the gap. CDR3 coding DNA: TGTGCCAGCAGCTTAGTGGAGACCGAGTACAATGAGCAGTTCTTC. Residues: CASSLVETEYNEQFF. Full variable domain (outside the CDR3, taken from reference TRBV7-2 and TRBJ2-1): GAGVSQSPSNKVTEKGKDVELRCDPISGHTALYWYRQSLGQGLEFLIYFQGNSAPDKSGLPSDRFSAERTGGSVSTLTIQRTQQEDSAVYLCASSLVETEYNEQFFGPGTRLTVL.

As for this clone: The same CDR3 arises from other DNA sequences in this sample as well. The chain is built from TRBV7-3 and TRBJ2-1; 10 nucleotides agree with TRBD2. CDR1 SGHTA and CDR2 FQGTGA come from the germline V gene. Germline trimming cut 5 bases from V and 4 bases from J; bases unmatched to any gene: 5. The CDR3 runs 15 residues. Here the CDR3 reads CASSPGTSAYNEQFF. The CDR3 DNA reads TGTGCCAGCAGCCCCGGGACTAGCGCGTACAATGAGCAGTTCTTC.

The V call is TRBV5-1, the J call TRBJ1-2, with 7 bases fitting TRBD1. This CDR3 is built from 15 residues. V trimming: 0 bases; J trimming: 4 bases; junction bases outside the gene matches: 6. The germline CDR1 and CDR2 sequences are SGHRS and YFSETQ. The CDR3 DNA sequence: TGCGCCAGCAGCTTGGATCGACAGGGCGGCTATGGCTACACCTTC. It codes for CASSLDRQGGYGYTF.

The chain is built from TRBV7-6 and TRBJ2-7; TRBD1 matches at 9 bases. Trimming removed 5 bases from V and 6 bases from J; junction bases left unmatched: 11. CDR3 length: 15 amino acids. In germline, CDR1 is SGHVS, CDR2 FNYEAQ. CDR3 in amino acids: CASSQGTGNLLEQYF. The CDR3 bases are TGTGCCAGCAGCCAGGGGACAGGGAATCTTCTCGAGCAGTACTTC.